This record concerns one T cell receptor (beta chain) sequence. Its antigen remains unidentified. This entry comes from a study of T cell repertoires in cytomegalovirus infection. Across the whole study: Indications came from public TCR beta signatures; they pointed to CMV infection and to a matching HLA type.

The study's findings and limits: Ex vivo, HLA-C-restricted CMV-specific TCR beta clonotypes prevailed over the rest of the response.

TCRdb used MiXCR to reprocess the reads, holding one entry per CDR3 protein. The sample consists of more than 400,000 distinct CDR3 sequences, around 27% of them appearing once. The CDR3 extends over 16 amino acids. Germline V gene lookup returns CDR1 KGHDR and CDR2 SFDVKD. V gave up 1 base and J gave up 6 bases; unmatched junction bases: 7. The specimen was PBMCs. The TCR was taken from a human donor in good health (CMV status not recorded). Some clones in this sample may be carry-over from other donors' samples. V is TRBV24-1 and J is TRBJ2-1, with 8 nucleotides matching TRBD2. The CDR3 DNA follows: TGTGCCACCAGTGATTTACTGGTCGGGAGGGGCAATGAGCAGTTCTTC. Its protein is CATSDLLVGRGNEQFF.